These 30 T cell receptor beta chains originate from one sample sequenced in a study of T-cell memory formation after mild COVID-19. MiXCR was run by TCRdb on the 5' RACE reads, yielding one entry per CDR3 protein. There are 300,000 to 350,000 distinct CDR3 sequences in the sample; approximately 14% occur only once, and around a fifth lies in the top ten. Material: PBMCs or a T cell subset sorted from them (not recorded which). These receptors were taken from a man aged 18 to 35 who had mild COVID-19 (a few samples of this study predate the infection). Cell type and time point are not known.

This clonotype has a count of ten or more. The chain couples TRBV20-1 to TRBJ2-7; D might be TRBD1 or TRBD2, each matching 8 bases. CDR1 is DFQATT and CDR2 is SNEGSKA in the germline V gene (reference sequence). The CDR3 spans 13 residues. The CDR3 sequence: CRAGGQGTYEQYF. CDR3 DNA: TGCAGGGCGGGAGGACAGGGAACCTACGAGCAGTACTTC.

The chain combines TRBV10-3 with TRBJ2-7; D might be TRBD1 or TRBD2, each matching 5 bases. CDR1 is ENHRY and CDR2 is SYGVKD in the germline V gene. V lost 10 bases, J lost 3 bases, and 10 bases lay in between. The CDR3 loop spans 11 amino acids. CDR3 bases: TGTGCCACCGGGGCGGACTACGAGCAGTACTTC. Its protein product is CATGADYEQYF.

The sample holds a few counts of this clonotype. The chain employs TRBV24-1 and TRBJ2-1, with TRBD1 identical over 8 bases. Per the germline V gene, CDR1 is KGHDR and CDR2 is SFDVKD. V lost 0 bases to trimming and J lost 12 bases; unmatched junction nucleotides: 12. The CDR3 runs to 16 residues. In DNA form, the CDR3 reads TGTGCCACCAGTGATTTGGGACAGGGCGCCTCGAGGGGGCAGTTCTTC. It specifies CATSDLGQGASRGQFF.

This clonotype was observed many times. The V gene is TRBV4-3, the J gene TRBJ2-7, with D possibly matching TRBD2 (6 bases). This CDR3 has 17 amino acids. From germline, CDR1 is LGHNA and CDR2 YSLEER. Trimming pared 4 bases from V and 3 bases from J, leaving 22 bases between. In DNA, the CDR3 is TGCGCCAGCAGCCCCTCGGCAGGAGGGCGACGCAACTACGAGCAGTACTTC. Protein product: CASSPSAGGRRNYEQYF.

The sample holds many counts of this clonotype. V gene TRBV7-2 combines with J gene TRBJ2-3; 10 nucleotides agree with TRBD2. J gave up 5 bases and V 11 bases, and 10 bases lay outside the gene matches. The CDR3 has 14 amino acids. Looked up from germline, CDR1 is SGHTA and CDR2 is FQGNSA. CDR3 DNA sequence: TGTGCCTTTGGGAGCGGGGGGGCCCAAGATACGCAGTATTTT. It is translated as CAFGSGGAQDTQYF.

This clonotype is a singleton in its sample. V usage is TRBV7-7 and J usage is TRBJ1-3; D gene ambiguous. This CDR3 has 15 amino acids. Trimming stripped 5 bases from V and 11 bases from J, with 22 bases between. The germline V gene has CDR1 SSHAT and CDR2 FNYEAQ (reference sequence). For the CDR3, the DNA is TGTGCCAGCAGCCTACGAGATACAGCAATGTACCCCATATATTTT. Translation gives CASSLRDTAMYPIYF.

This clonotype was observed many times. The V gene is TRBV29-1, the J gene TRBJ2-2; D perhaps matches TRBD2 (6 bases). This CDR3 has 11 residues. The ends were cut back, 6 bases at V and 6 bases at J, with 8 bases in the middle. Germline CDR1 and CDR2: SQVTM and ANQGSEA. In DNA form, the CDR3 reads TGCAGCGTCCGGAGGGCCGGGGAGCTGTTTTTT. Translation gives CSVRRAGELFF.

In its sample, this clonotype was seen a few times. The V call is TRBV7-2, the J call TRBJ2-1; 10 bases line up with TRBD2. This CDR3 contains 16 residues. Germline CDR1 and CDR2: SGHTA and FQGNSA. Losses at the gene ends were 5 bases for V and 6 bases for J; bases not matched to a gene: 10. CDR3 sequence: CASSPSSGGAVNEQFF. In DNA, the CDR3 is TGTGCCAGCAGCCCCTCCAGCGGGGGGGCGGTCAATGAGCAGTTCTTC.

The chain combines TRBV7-2 with TRBJ1-4, with a tentative D call TRBD1 (5 bases). CDR1 and CDR2 (germline): SGHTA, FQGNSA. Trimming took off 8 bases at V and 4 bases at J, with 11 bases between the two ends. The CDR3 extends over 13 amino acids. The CDR3 DNA is TGTGCCAGCGGACCGGGACGTAATGAAAAACTGTTTTTT. It codes for CASGPGRNEKLFF. The full variable domain, rest sourced from reference TRBV7-2 and TRBJ1-4, is GAGVSQSPSNKVTEKGKDVELRCDPISGHTALYWYRQSLGQGLEFLIYFQGNSAPDKSGLPSDRFSAERTGGSVSTLTIQRTQQEDSAVYLCASGPGRNEKLFFGSGTQLSVL.

The V call is TRBV4-1, the J call TRBJ2-7; D uncertain. The germline gives CDR1 MGHRA, CDR2 YSYEKL. The CDR3 is 13 amino acids. V lost 1 base and J lost 3, with 7 bases in between. The CDR3 reads CASSQGRHYEQYF. For the CDR3, the DNA is TGCGCCAGCAGCCAAGGGCGCCACTACGAGCAGTACTTC.

This clonotype was counted between two and nine times. The V gene is TRBV20-1, the J gene TRBJ1-5; possibly TRBD1 for D (6 bases). The CDR3 loop spans 16 amino acids. V lost 2 bases, J lost 2 bases, and 16 bases lay in between. The V gene's germline CDR1 is DFQATT and CDR2 SNEGSKA (reference sequence). DNA of the CDR3: TGCAGTGCTAGACATAGGGGGATGATAGGCAATCAGCCCCAGCATTTT. Its protein product is CSARHRGMIGNQPQHF.

This clonotype turned up a few times. V usage is TRBV6-6 and J usage is TRBJ2-3; no clear D. The CDR3 extends over 13 amino acids. Between the trimmed V and J ends, which lost 6 bases and 1 base, there was a span of 8 bases. Germline V gene sequence: CDR1 MNHNY, CDR2 SVGAGI (reference sequence). The CDR3 sequence is CASRMAGTDTQYF. The CDR3 DNA reads as TGTGCCAGCAGAATGGCAGGCACAGATACGCAGTATTTT.

This clonotype was found a few times. The V and J genes are TRBV18 and TRBJ2-1, with 7 bases fitting TRBD1. CDR1 and CDR2 from the germline V gene are KGHSH and LQKENI. The CDR3 totals 16 residues. V trimming: 5 bases; J trimming: 3 bases; junction bases outside the gene matches: 10. CDR3 DNA: TGTGCCAGCTCATCTCCAGACAGGGCATTCTACAATGAGCAGTTCTTC. This sequence encodes CASSSPDRAFYNEQFF.

The genes are TRBV3-1 and TRBJ1-1; D call uncertain. The V gene lost 0 bases and the J gene lost 3 bases, with 8 bases spanning the gap. Per the germline V gene, CDR1 is LGHDT and CDR2 is YNNKEL (reference sequence). The CDR3 length is 14 residues. DNA of the CDR3: TGTGCCAGCAGCCAAGATCGGGAACACACTGAAGCTTTCTTT. It specifies CASSQDREHTEAFF.

There are a few counts of this clonotype. The DNA for the CDR3 is TGTGCCTGGAGTGTACAGGGGCGCCATGGCTACACCTTC. Translated, it gives CAWSVQGRHGYTF. The rearrangement joins TRBV30 to TRBJ1-2; 7 bases map to TRBD1. V gave up 0 bases and J gave up 6 bases; unmatched junction bases: 4. There are 13 residues in the CDR3. Germline CDR1 is GTSNPN and CDR2 is SVGIG (reference sequence).

This chain uses TRBV6-4 with TRBJ2-1; TRBD1 aligns across 7 bases. The germline CDR1 and CDR2 sequences are MRHNA and SNTAGT. CDR3 size: 16 residues. With V trimmed by 3 bases and J by 1 base, 6 bases remained unmatched. CDR3 sequence reads: CASSEGPRGSYNEQFF. The CDR3 DNA reads as TGTGCCAGCAGTGAAGGACCCAGGGGGTCCTACAATGAGCAGTTCTTC.

This clonotype came up a few times. The chain joins TRBV6-2 or TRBV6-3 to TRBJ2-7; 9 nucleotides match TRBD1. V shed 7 bases, J shed 1 base, and the junction held 5 bases outside the gene matches. This CDR3 has 14 residues. CDR1 and CDR2 from the germline V gene are MNHEY and SVGEGT. CDR3 in amino acids: CASTQGQGSYEQYV. The CDR3, as DNA: TGTGCCAGCACCCAGGGACAGGGTTCCTACGAGCAGTACGTC.

Here the CDR3 DNA reads TGCGCCAGCAGCTTAAGGTCCCCTAGCGGGGGGCCATCCTACAATGAGCAGTTCTTC. Translated, it gives CASSLRSPSGGPSYNEQFF. This chain connects TRBV5-1 to TRBJ2-1, with 11 bases that match TRBD2. The V gene's germline CDR1 is SGHRS and CDR2 YFSETQ. Trimming cost V 2 bases and J 1 base; bases outside gene matches: 11. The CDR3 spans 19 residues.

This clonotype showed up just a few times. The rearrangement joins TRBV29-1 to TRBJ2-1, with TRBD1 as a possible D gene (7 bases). Deletions cut 4 bases from V and 0 bases from J, with 10 bases between. CDR3 size: 14 residues. Germline V gene lookup returns CDR1 SQVTM and CDR2 ANQGSEA. CDR3 region: CSVAGGRSYNEQFF. CDR3 DNA sequence: TGCAGCGTTGCAGGGGGGCGCTCCTACAATGAGCAGTTCTTC.

The chain recombines TRBV12-3 or TRBV12-4 with TRBJ1-5; TRBD1 is a possible D gene (5 bases). The length of the CDR3 is 15 residues. V lost 7 bases and J 5 bases, leaving 18 bases between the germline ends. CDR3 nucleotide sequence: TGTGCCAGCACTCAACAGGAAGGGGACTATCAGCCCCAGCATTTT. It is translated as CASTQQEGDYQPQHF.

This clonotype was recorded a few times. This chain's CDR3 is CASSLAPGLFSGNTIYF. Written as DNA, the CDR3 is TGTGCCAGCAGCCTCGCCCCCGGTCTATTCTCTGGAAACACCATATATTTT. This rearrangement joins TRBV4-2 to TRBJ1-3; D call uncertain. CDR1 is LGHNA and CDR2 is YNFKEQ in the germline V gene. The CDR3 extends over 17 amino acids. Trimming took 4 bases from V and 0 from J, leaving 16 bases between them.

The CDR3 DNA sequence: TGCAGTGCTAGACCCCGGACAACCTATGGCTACACCTTC. Its translation is CSARPRTTYGYTF. The chain couples TRBV20-1 to TRBJ1-2; possibly TRBD1 for D (5 bases). The germline V gene has CDR1 DFQATT and CDR2 SNEGSKA (reference sequence). This CDR3 has 13 amino acids. With 2 bases removed from V and 4 bases from J, the gap between germline ends came to 11 bases.

In this sample, this clonotype turned up many times. The chain is built from TRBV29-1 and TRBJ2-5, with 7 bases matching TRBD1. J was trimmed by 4 bases and V by 6 bases; bases with no gene match: 5. This CDR3 region has 12 residues. The germline CDR1 and CDR2 sequences are SQVTM and ANQGSEA. CDR3: CSVGDRVETQYF. The CDR3 region has the DNA TGCAGCGTGGGTGACAGGGTAGAGACCCAGTACTTC.

CDR3 coding DNA: TGCGCCAGCAGCCAATCCGGGAGATCACCCCTCCACTTT. Translating gives CASSQSGRSPLHF. The gene calls are TRBV4-1 and TRBJ1-6; no clear D. The V end lost 2 bases, the J end lost 10 bases, and 9 bases lay between the germline ends. Germline V gene data show CDR1 as MGHRA and CDR2 as YSYEKL. The length of the CDR3 is 13 residues.

This clonotype came up a few times. This chain joins TRBV19 and TRBJ2-1, with D perhaps matching TRBD1 (6 bases). The V gene's germline CDR1 is LNHDA and CDR2 SQIVND (reference sequence). The CDR3 length is 15 residues. Trimming stripped 6 bases from V and 0 bases from J, with 12 bases between. The CDR3 is CASRDRFSSYNEQFF. CDR3 nucleotide sequence: TGTGCCAGTAGGGACAGATTTAGCTCCTACAATGAGCAGTTCTTC.

V and J are TRBV11-2 and TRBJ2-2; no clear D. The CDR3 spans 14 residues. The V and J ends lost 5 bases and 0 bases respectively, with 7 bases between them. Per the germline V gene, CDR1 is SGHAT and CDR2 is FQNNGV. The CDR3 nucleotides are TGTGCCAGCAGCCCCACTTCGAACACCGGGGAGCTGTTTTTT. This gives the protein CASSPTSNTGELFF.

V usage is TRBV5-1 and J usage is TRBJ2-3, with TRBD2 identical over 13 bases. J gave up 2 bases and V 7 bases, and 7 bases lay outside the gene matches. This CDR3 contains 16 residues. Germline assignment: CDR1 SGHRS and CDR2 YFSETQ. Here the CDR3 DNA reads TGCGCCAGCCGTCCCGGGACTAGCGGGATCACAGATACGCAGTATTTT. Translation: CASRPGTSGITDTQYF.

This clonotype was counted between two and nine times. The chain links TRBV7-9 to TRBJ1-4, with 10 bases identical to TRBD1. The CDR3 is 14 residues long. The ends lost 5 bases at V and 7 bases at J; junction bases unmatched: 4. Germline CDR1 SEHNR, CDR2 FQNEAQ (reference sequence). Here the CDR3 DNA reads TGTGCCAGCAGCGAGACAGGGGGCTTTGAAAAACTGTTTTTT. Amino acids: CASSETGGFEKLFF.

This clonotype has just a few counts. The chain couples TRBV7-8 to TRBJ2-7; D gene unclear. This CDR3 contains 14 residues. Germline V gene sequence: CDR1 SGHVS, CDR2 FQNEAQ. V lost 2 bases and J 11 bases, leaving 19 bases between the germline ends. The CDR3 here is CASSLSDQLSPEYF. The CDR3 DNA follows: TGTGCCAGCAGCTTATCGGACCAGTTATCACCCGAGTACTTC.

The CDR3 sequence: CASSFSGRQGADYTF. CDR3 sequence (DNA): TGTGCCAGCAGCTTTTCCGGGAGACAGGGTGCCGACTACACCTTC. The gene calls are TRBV7-6 and TRBJ1-2, with TRBD1 matching 7 bases. This CDR3 is 15 amino acids long. The J segment lost 10 bases and the V segment lost 3 bases, leaving 14 bases of the junction unmatched. The germline V gene has CDR1 SGHVS and CDR2 FNYEAQ.